This T cell receptor (beta chain) was documented in a study of neurological immune-mediated disorders. The study's findings and limits: CDR3 amino acid sequences found in expanded clones were never shared across subjects, suggesting private repertoires in all groups.

The CDR3 length is 16 residues. Trimming cost V 5 bases and J 7 bases; bases outside gene matches: 10. With 10-nucleotide random UMIs included, cDNA was synthesized by 5'RACE. TCRdb re-analysed the 5' RACE reads in MiXCR, keeping a single row per CDR3 protein. This sample has approximately 40,000 distinct CDR3 sequences, with roughly 13% found just once. This clonotype came up many times. Its antigen is unidentified. The TCR sequence derives from a female donor in good health. Material for sequencing was PBMCs. V and J are TRBV12-3 or TRBV12-4 and TRBJ2-2; 10 bases map to TRBD1. The CDR3, as DNA: TGTGCCAGCAGTGACGGGGACAGGGGAGTGATCGGGGAGCTGTTTTTT. Its translation: CASSDGDRGVIGELFF.